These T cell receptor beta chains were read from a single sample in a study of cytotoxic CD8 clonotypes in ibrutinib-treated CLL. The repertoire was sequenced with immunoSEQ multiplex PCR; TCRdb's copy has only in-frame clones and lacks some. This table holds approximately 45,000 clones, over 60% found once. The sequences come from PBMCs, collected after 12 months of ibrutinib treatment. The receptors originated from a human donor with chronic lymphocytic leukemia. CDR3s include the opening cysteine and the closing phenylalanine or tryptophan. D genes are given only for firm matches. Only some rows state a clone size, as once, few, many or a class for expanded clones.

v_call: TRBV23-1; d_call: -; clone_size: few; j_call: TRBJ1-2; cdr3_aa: CASSQSYGYTF; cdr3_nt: TGCGCCAGCAGTCAGTCCTATGGCTACACCTTC
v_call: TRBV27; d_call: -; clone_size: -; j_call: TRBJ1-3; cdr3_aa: CASSSGLSSGNTIYF; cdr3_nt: TGTGCCAGCAGTTCGGGACTGAGCTCTGGAAACACCATATATTTT
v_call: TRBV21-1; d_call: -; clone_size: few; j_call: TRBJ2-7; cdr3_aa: CASSTNNHYEQYF; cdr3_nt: TGTGCCAGCAGCACCAATAACCACTACGAGCAGTACTTC
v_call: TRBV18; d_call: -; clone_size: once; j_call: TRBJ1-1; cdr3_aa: CASSPGQPNTEAFF; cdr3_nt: TGTGCCAGCTCACCAGGGCAGCCGAACACTGAAGCTTTCTTT
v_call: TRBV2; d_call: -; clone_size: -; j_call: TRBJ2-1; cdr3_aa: CASSERASYNEQFF; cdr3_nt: TGTGCCAGCAGTGAAAGGGCGTCCTACAATGAGCAGTTCTTC
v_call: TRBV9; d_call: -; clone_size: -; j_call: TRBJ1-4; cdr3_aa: CASSALVGNEKLFF; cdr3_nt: TGTGCCAGCAGCGCCTTGGTAGGGAACGAAAAACTGTTTTTT
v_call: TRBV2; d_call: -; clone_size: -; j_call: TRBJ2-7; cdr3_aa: CASSSSHTGQGLQWEQYF; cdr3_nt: -
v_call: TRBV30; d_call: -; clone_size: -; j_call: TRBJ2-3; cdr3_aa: CAWSSRVQTRADTQYF; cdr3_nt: TGTGCCTGGAGTTCCAGGGTTCAAACTCGGGCAGATACGCAGTATTTT
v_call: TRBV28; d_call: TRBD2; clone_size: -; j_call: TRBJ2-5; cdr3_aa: CASRVGGSVTQETQYF; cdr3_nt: TGTGCCAGCAGGGTGGGCGGGAGTGTAACCCAAGAGACCCAGTACTTC
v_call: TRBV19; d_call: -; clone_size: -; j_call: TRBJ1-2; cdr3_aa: CASTPMGTDAGANYGYTF; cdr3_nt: TGTGCCAGTACCCCTATGGGGACCGACGCAGGGGCTAACTATGGCTACACCTTC
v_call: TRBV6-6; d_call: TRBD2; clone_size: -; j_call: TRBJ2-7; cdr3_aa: CASSNLGLAGGYEQYF; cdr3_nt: TGTGCCAGCAGCAACCTGGGACTAGCGGGAGGCTACGAGCAGTACTTC
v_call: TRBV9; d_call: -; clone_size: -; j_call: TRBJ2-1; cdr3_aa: CASSVDQYNEQFF; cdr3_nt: TGTGCCAGCAGCGTAGATCAGTACAATGAGCAGTTCTTC
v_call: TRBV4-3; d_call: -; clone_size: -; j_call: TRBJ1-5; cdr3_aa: CASSQVGSNQPQHF; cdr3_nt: TGCGCCAGCAGCCAAGTCGGCAGCAATCAGCCCCAGCATTTT
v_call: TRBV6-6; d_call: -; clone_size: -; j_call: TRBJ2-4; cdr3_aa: CASSPTGSPAKNIQYF; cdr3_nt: TGTGCCAGCAGCCCCACAGGGTCCCCAGCCAAAAACATTCAGTACTTC
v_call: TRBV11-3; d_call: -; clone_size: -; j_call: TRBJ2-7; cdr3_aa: CASSLFRIRGYEQYF; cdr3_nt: TGTGCCAGCAGCTTATTTCGGATCCGAGGGTACGAGCAGTACTTC
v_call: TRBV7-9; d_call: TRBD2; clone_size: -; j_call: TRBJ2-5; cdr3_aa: CASSLAGGPMETQYF; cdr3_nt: TGTGCCAGCAGCTTAGCGGGAGGGCCCATGGAGACCCAGTACTTC
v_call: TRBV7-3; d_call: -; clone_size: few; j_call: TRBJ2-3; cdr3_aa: CASSLGRDSDTQYF; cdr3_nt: TGTGCCAGCAGCTTAGGCCGGGACTCAGATACGCAGTATTTT
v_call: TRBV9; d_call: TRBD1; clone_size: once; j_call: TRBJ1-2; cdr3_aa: CASSVARDRVTYGYTF; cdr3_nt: TGTGCCAGCAGCGTAGCTAGGGACAGGGTAACCTATGGCTACACCTTC
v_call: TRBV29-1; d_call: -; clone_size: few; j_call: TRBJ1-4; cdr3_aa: CSVATGSEKLFF; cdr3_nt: TGCAGCGTTGCTACAGGGAGTGAAAAACTGTTTTTT
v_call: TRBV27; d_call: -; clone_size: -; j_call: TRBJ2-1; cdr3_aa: CASSSPARAGQFF; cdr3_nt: TGTGCCAGCAGTTCCCCGGCTCGGGCCGGGCAGTTCTTC
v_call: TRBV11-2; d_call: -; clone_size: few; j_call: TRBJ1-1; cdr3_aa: CASSLVGASTEAFF; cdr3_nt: TGTGCCAGCAGCTTAGTAGGGGCGAGCACTGAAGCTTTCTTT
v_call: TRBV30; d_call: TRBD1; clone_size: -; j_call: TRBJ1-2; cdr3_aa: CAWSEDREVGYTF; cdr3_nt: TGTGCCTGGAGCGAAGACAGGGAAGTTGGCTACACCTTC
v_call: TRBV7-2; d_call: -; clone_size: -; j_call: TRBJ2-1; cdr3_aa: CASSLGAASEQFF; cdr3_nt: TGTGCCAGCAGCTTAGGAGCGGCTTCGGAGCAGTTCTTC
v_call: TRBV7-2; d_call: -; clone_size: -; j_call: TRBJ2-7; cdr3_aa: CASSLNPGAYEQYF; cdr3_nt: TGTGCCAGCAGCTTAAACCCGGGTGCCTACGAGCAGTACTTC